This TCR beta chain is drawn from a study of blood T cells in healthy people across ages (dated by TCRdb to between 2014 and 2017). Background on the whole study: Template switching captured roughly one uniquely barcoded TCR beta cDNA molecule per two T cells in model experiments. The donors were divided into four age groups: young (average roughly 17 years), middle-aged (roughly 40), aged (roughly 60) and long-lived (82). For two donors (one aged 18 to 30 and one aged 80 or older), the study analyzed two additional independent replicas of 1 million unique cDNA reads from the same blood draw. To avoid experimental bias, donors of different ages were randomly spread across the sequencing lanes. To track age-related changes in TCR beta repertoire diversity, the study relied on deep sequencing normalized with unique cDNA molecular identifiers.

Donors were a few dozen systemically healthy Caucasian individuals from Russia aged 6 to 90 years. Around 10 milliliters of peripheral blood were collected from each donor into EDTA-treated Vacutainer tubes. Ficoll-Paque density-gradient centrifugation was used to isolate PBMCs, with at least 7 million per sample. Trizol reagent was used to extract total RNA from PBMCs, with at least 6 micrograms per sample. The percentages of naive CD45RAhigh/CD27high T cells were determined by flow cytometry on a PBMC aliquot from every donor. Overall results and qualifications from the work: Observed TCR beta diversity per million T cells fell roughly linearly with age, and a significant reduction was already apparent by age around 40. Bulk unsorted PBMC profiling prevented conclusive comparison of naive and antigen-experienced compartments. Compared with the aged group, the long-lived group had more naive CD4+ T cells, fewer expanded clones and increased TCR diversity, suggesting age selection. Donor CMV infection status was unknown, potentially confounding age-related changes in expanded clonotypes. The percentage of naive T cells measured by flow cytometry correlated strongly with observed TCR beta diversity. Estimates of total diversity based on one million sequenced T cells were considered lower bounds and underestimates.

In regard to this clonotype: This receptor's antigen is unknown. Nothing much larger sits one base from this clone, and base qualities are not available.

Libraries were made using 5' RACE. TCRdb shows the sequencer as Illumina HiSeq 2500. A second roughly 6 to 12 cycle PCR used a sample-barcoded 5' primer and a J-beta primer mix. Each TCR beta cDNA molecule received a unique molecular identifier from a template-switch 5' adaptor carrying 12 random nucleotides. Each sample yielded at least 2.5 million CDR3-containing paired-end reads. First-strand cDNA synthesis was performed from all RNA using the Mint cDNA synthesis kit, with priming by a TRBC-specific oligonucleotide. All cDNA was treated with uracil-DNA glycosylase and then went through a first 18-cycle PCR with the universal primers M1SS and BC2_uni_R. Under the source paper's analysis protocol: For normalization, 1 million high-quality reads, each with a distinct molecular identifier, were randomly selected from each sample. Reads sharing molecular identifiers were discarded rather than binned into consensus sequences. CDR3 identification, clonotype clustering and error correction used MiTCR with a Q25 quality threshold and the strictest error-elimination algorithm. Lower-bound total TCR beta diversity was estimated with a nonparametric unseen species model using Euler transformation. The public reads were reanalyzed by TCRdb: fastp trimming at Q25, MiXCR alignment, in-frame beta chains only. Merged by CDR3 protein, the rows form single entries marked with the most common genes and DNA. The V and J calls were determined by TCRdb, not by the authors. The sample table holds roughly 800,000 distinct CDR3 sequences, of which roughly 64% were seen once. The ten largest clones capture about 20% of the sample.

The sequencing sample was made of blood. The TCR was taken from a man aged 30-40 years in good health.

The CDR3 loop reads CASSLAGAAEAFF. The nucleotide sequence is TGTGCCAGCAGCTTAGCGGGGGCGGCTGAAGCTTTCTTT. The sequence links TRBV11-2 to TRBJ1-1; a tentative D call is TRBD1 (6 bases match). As encoded in the germline V gene, CDR1 is SGHAT while CDR2 is FQNNGV. The V and J ends are trimmed by 1 base and 6 bases, leaving 9 bases between them. The CDR3 sequence holds 13 residues, the cysteine and phenylalanine included. Only the CDR3 part of the read is kept: 39 bases, read in frame from the first base.